This TCR beta chain was obtained from a study of T cell clones after liver transplantation. Sequenced by immunoSEQ multiplex PCR; TCRdb stores in-frame clones only, minus some. Here the sample spans 50,000 or so clones, roughly 74% being singletons. CDR1 MDHEN and CDR2 SYDVKM come from the germline V gene. Trimming cost V 5 bases and J 7 bases; bases outside gene matches: 11. This CDR3 is built from 15 residues. The receptor was derived from a human patient who received a liver transplant. Some T cells may be supplied by the graft donor. Sequenced material: CD4+ T cells from blood, taken 54 months after liver transplant. V is TRBV28 and J is TRBJ2-5, with 9 positions matching TRBD2. In nucleotides, the CDR3 is TGTGCCAGCAGTCCTCCCACTAGCGGGTGGGGGACCCAGTACTTC. This encodes CASSPPTSGWGTQYF.